These 32 T cell receptor beta chains originate from one sample sequenced in a study of blood T cell repertoires in COVID-19. Generated by immunoSEQ multiplex PCR, the TCRdb table keeps only in-frame clones and is missing some. In the table there are about 20,000 clones, roughly 91% of which are singletons. The sequenced material came from peripheral blood. Every receptor here comes from a woman aged 60-70 years with active COVID-19.

The rearrangement uses TRBV18 and TRBJ2-5, with 11 bases identical to TRBD1. The CDR3 extends over 15 amino acids. Trimming removed 3 bases from V and 5 bases from J; junction bases left unmatched: 5. The germline gives CDR1 KGHSH, CDR2 LQKENI. In DNA form, the CDR3 reads TGTGCCAGCTCACCCCCGGGACAGGGGGGGGAGACCCAGTACTTC. Translation: CASSPPGQGGETQYF.

The chain carries TRBV7-9 and TRBJ2-5; 11 positions match TRBD2. Germline V CDR1 and CDR2: SEHNR, FQNEAQ (reference sequence). The CDR3 length is 17 residues. Germline trimming cut 5 bases from V and 7 bases from J; bases unmatched to any gene: 15. The CDR3 bases are TGTGCCAGCAGCCCACCGGGACTAGCGGAGCTCGGAGGGACCCAGTACTTC. Its protein product is CASSPPGLAELGGTQYF.

The CDR3, as DNA: TGTGCCAGTAGTATAGGAGGACATGGAGATACGCAGTATTTT. Translation: CASSIGGHGDTQYF. This chain connects TRBV19 to TRBJ2-3, with D possibly TRBD1 on 5 matching bases. Deletions cut 1 base from V and 5 bases from J, with 10 bases between. The CDR3 extends over 14 amino acids. Germline V gene lookup returns CDR1 LNHDA and CDR2 SQIVND (reference sequence).

The CDR3 coding sequence is TGTGCCAGCAGTCCTCGACTGGGGGGAGAGACCCAGTACTTC. Protein: CASSPRLGGETQYF. This sequence joins TRBV27 and TRBJ2-5, with D perhaps matching TRBD2 (6 bases). V was cut by 5 bases and J by 4 bases, with 14 bases left in between. Germline CDR1 reads MNHEY; CDR2 reads SMNVEV (reference sequence). The CDR3 is 14 residues long.

This chain connects TRBV19 to TRBJ2-1, with a possible D match to TRBD2 (7 bases). Germline V CDR1 and CDR2: LNHDA, SQIVND (reference sequence). Trimming shortened V by 4 bases and J by 1 base, and 20 bases separated the two germline ends. There are 18 residues in the CDR3. Here the CDR3 DNA reads TGTGCCAGTAGTACCCGGGGGCAGGGAGGGTCATCCTACAATGAGCAGTTCTTC. Its protein product is CASSTRGQGGSSYNEQFF. Complete variable domain (other parts from reference TRBV19 and TRBJ2-1): DGGITQSPKYLFRKEGQNVTLSCEQNLNHDAMYWYRQDPGQGLRLIYYSQIVNDFQKGDIAEGYSVSREKKESFPLTVTSAQKNPTAFYLCASSTRGQGGSSYNEQFFGPGTRLTVL.

The chain is built from TRBV5-1 and TRBJ2-3; 10 bases align to TRBD2. The J segment lost 2 bases and the V segment lost 6 bases, leaving 3 bases of the junction unmatched. The CDR3 covers 14 residues. CDR1 is SGHRS, CDR2 YFSETQ, per germline. The CDR3 region is CASNSGGSTDTQYF. The CDR3, as DNA: TGCGCCAGCAATAGCGGGGGGTCCACAGATACGCAGTATTTT.

The CDR3: CASSIGQGEFVDNEQFF. The CDR3 region has the DNA TGTGCCAGTAGTATCGGGCAGGGCGAGTTCGTGGATAATGAGCAGTTCTTC. This rearrangement joins TRBV19 to TRBJ2-1; D perhaps matches TRBD1 (5 bases). This CDR3 is built from 17 residues. Germline V gene lookup returns CDR1 LNHDA and CDR2 SQIVND (reference sequence). Trimming pared 3 bases from V and 7 bases from J, leaving 22 bases between.

The gene calls are TRBV12-3 or TRBV12-4 and TRBJ2-7; 9 bases are a match to TRBD1. With V trimmed by 7 bases and J by 7 bases, 8 bases remained unmatched. The CDR3 covers 13 residues. The DNA of the CDR3 is TGTGCCAGCACTTGGAGACAGGGGGGGGAGCAGTACTTC. Protein: CASTWRQGGEQYF.

This clone came up a few times. V is TRBV6-1 and J is TRBJ1-1; unclear D gene. The CDR3 extends over 14 amino acids. Trimming took off 1 base at V and 2 bases at J, with 8 bases between the two ends. Germline loops: CDR1 MNHNS, CDR2 SASEGT. DNA of the CDR3: TGTGCCAGCAGTGAAGGTCCAGATAACACTGAAGCTTTCTTT. Translated: CASSEGPDNTEAFF.

The V call is TRBV6-5, the J call TRBJ1-2; 11 bases line up with TRBD1. CDR3 size: 15 residues. V was clipped by 2 bases and J by 4 bases; unmatched bases: 3. Germline V gives CDR1 MNHEY, CDR2 SVGAGI. For the CDR3, the DNA is TGTGCCAGCAGTTACCGGGACAGGGGGGGCTATGGCTACACCTTC. The encoded protein is CASSYRDRGGYGYTF.

V usage is TRBV12-5 and J usage is TRBJ1-3, with unresolved D. Germline loops: CDR1 LGHNT, CDR2 FRNRAP. The CDR3 sequence is 11 residues long. V was clipped by 6 bases and J by 4 bases, with 4 bases between them. CDR3 sequence (DNA): TGTGCTAGTGGGCGGGGAAACACCATATATTTT. Its translation is CASGRGNTIYF.

The CDR3 coding sequence is TGTGCCAGCAGTGAAGACAGGGGCCCCTCGTCGGCCCAGTACTTC. This encodes CASSEDRGPSSAQYF. The chain joins TRBV6-1 to TRBJ2-5, with 7 positions matching TRBD1. This CDR3 comprises 15 residues. V lost 1 base and J lost 9; bases outside the gene matches: 11. Germline values: CDR1 MNHNS, CDR2 SASEGT.

The chain employs TRBV5-6 and TRBJ1-1, with D perhaps TRBD1 (6 bases). CDR3 length equals 13 residues. Trimming cost V 4 bases and J 11 bases, with 18 bases left between them. Germline V gives CDR1 SGHDT, CDR2 YYEEEE. In nucleotides, the CDR3 is TGTGCCAGCAGCACCTCGGGACACGGTGAGGCTTTCTTT. The encoded protein is CASSTSGHGEAFF. Full variable domain (remainder filled in from reference TRBV5-6 and TRBJ1-1): DAGVTQSPTHLIKTRGQQVTLRCSPKSGHDTVSWYQQALGQGPQFIFQYYEEEERQRGNFPDRFSGHQFPNYSSELNVNALLLGDSALYLCASSTSGHGEAFFGQGTRLTVV.

V usage is TRBV4-1 and J usage is TRBJ1-2; 12 positions agree with TRBD1. The CDR3 sequence is 19 residues long. The germline CDR1 and CDR2 sequences are MGHRA and YSYEKL. Losses at the gene ends were 2 bases for V and 5 bases for J; bases not matched to a gene: 15. CDR3 in DNA: TGCGCCAGCAGCCAACAATTTTCTTGGGGACAGGGGGCCTCGTATGGCTACACCTTC. Translated, it gives CASSQQFSWGQGASYGYTF.

The J gene is TRBJ2-1, the V gene TRBV5-1, with 11 positions matching TRBD2. The CDR3 loop spans 16 amino acids. Losses at the gene ends were 3 bases for V and 2 bases for J; bases not matched to a gene: 4. CDR1 SGHRS and CDR2 YFSETQ come from the germline V gene. Written as DNA, the CDR3 is TGCGCCAGCAGCTCCAATAGCGGGGGGGCCTACAATGAGCAGTTCTTC. This sequence encodes CASSSNSGGAYNEQFF.

The chain recombines TRBV10-2 with TRBJ2-7; perhaps TRBD2 as D (7 bases). CDR1 and CDR2 (germline): WSHSY, SAAADI. V gave up 0 bases and J gave up 7 bases, with 19 bases separating them. The CDR3 loop spans 16 amino acids. The CDR3 coding sequence is TGCGCCAGCAGTGAGTCCAAACCACGGGGGGCGGGAGAGCAGTACTTC. This encodes CASSESKPRGAGEQYF.

This clone was detected only a few times. The chain links TRBV5-1 to TRBJ1-3, with D possibly matching TRBD1 (5 bases). The CDR3 has 15 amino acids. Germline CDR1 and CDR2: SGHRS and YFSETQ. Trimming shortened V by 4 bases and J by 1 base, and 12 bases separated the two germline ends. The CDR3 region is CASSVTGFSGNTIYF. In DNA form, the CDR3 reads TGCGCCAGCAGCGTAACAGGTTTTTCTGGAAACACCATATATTTT.

J is TRBJ1-5 and V is TRBV7-9, with 9 nucleotides matching TRBD1. V lost 4 bases and J lost 6; bases outside the gene matches: 7. The CDR3 has 15 residues. CDR1 is SEHNR, CDR2 FQNEAQ, per germline (reference sequence). The DNA for the CDR3 is TGTGCCAGCAGCTCGACAGGGGGAATAGGTCAGCCCCAGCATTTT. Protein product: CASSSTGGIGQPQHF.

The chain is built from TRBV5-8 and TRBJ2-1; TRBD2 agrees at 12 bases. In germline, CDR1 is SGHTS, CDR2 YDEGEE. J was trimmed by 7 bases and V by 3 bases; bases with no gene match: 8. This CDR3 has 16 amino acids. For the CDR3, the DNA is TGTGCCAGCAGCTCCCAATTGCTAGCGGGGGGGAATGAGCAGTTCTTC. As protein: CASSSQLLAGGNEQFF.

This rearrangement joins TRBV4-1 to TRBJ1-6; D perhaps matches TRBD1 (6 bases). Germline-derived CDR1 and CDR2 are MGHRA and YSYEKL. The CDR3 runs to 14 residues. Trimming took 2 bases from V and 10 from J, leaving 12 bases between them. Here the CDR3 DNA reads TGCGCCAGCAGCCAAACAGGGTTGAAGTCACCCCTCCACTTT. This gives the protein CASSQTGLKSPLHF.

CDR3 region: CASSPGSGEKLFF. CDR3 coding DNA: TGCGCCAGCAGCCCGGGCTCGGGGGAAAAACTGTTTTTT. The chain carries TRBV5-1 and TRBJ1-4, with unresolved D. V was trimmed by 4 bases and J by 8 bases, leaving 12 bases between them. The CDR3 extends over 13 amino acids. CDR1 and CDR2 from the germline V gene are SGHRS and YFSETQ.

This clone was picked up a small number of times. This sequence joins TRBV6-5 and TRBJ1-6; D remains ambiguous. The CDR3 loop spans 14 amino acids. Looked up from germline, CDR1 is MNHEY and CDR2 is SVGAGI. Trimming removed 4 bases at V and 7 bases at J, with 11 bases between. The CDR3 is CASSSHQSNSPLHF. The CDR3 nucleotides read TGTGCCAGCAGTTCCCACCAGTCGAATTCACCCCTCCACTTT.

This clone has only one observation. The chain joins TRBV3-1 (or the pseudogene TRBV3-2) to TRBJ1-1; 8 positions agree with TRBD1. Per germline, CDR1 LGHDT and CDR2 YNNKEL (reference sequence). The CDR3 is made up of 15 amino acids. V lost 2 bases to trimming and J lost 0 bases; unmatched junction nucleotides: 2. DNA of the CDR3: TGTGCCAGCAGCCAAACACAGGGGGTGAACACTGAAGCTTTCTTT. This gives the protein CASSQTQGVNTEAFF.

The V call is TRBV11-2, the J call TRBJ2-2; 11 bases agree with TRBD2. Germline V gene data show CDR1 as SGHAT and CDR2 as FQNNGV. V was pared by 5 bases and J by 5 bases, with 13 bases of the junction left unmatched. This CDR3 contains 18 residues. The CDR3 spells CASSPRLAGPWGTGELFF. As DNA, the CDR3 is TGTGCCAGCAGCCCCCGACTAGCGGGGCCATGGGGGACCGGGGAGCTGTTTTTT.

V is TRBV6-5 and J is TRBJ2-7; D gene unclear. Trimming took off 5 bases at V and 4 bases at J, with 6 bases between the two ends. Germline lookup yields CDR1 MNHEY and CDR2 SVGAGI. This CDR3 is built from 11 residues. CDR3 sequence: CASSPRYEQYF. DNA of the CDR3: TGTGCCAGCAGTCCCCGGTACGAGCAGTACTTC.

The chain has TRBV7-8 and TRBJ2-5; TRBD2 is a possible D gene (6 bases). This CDR3 region has 14 residues. Trimming removed 5 bases at V and 5 bases at J, with 15 bases between. Germline CDR1 SGHVS, CDR2 FQNEAQ. CDR3 in amino acids: CASSLLTSGETQYF. DNA for the CDR3: TGTGCCAGCAGCCTCCTAACCAGCGGGGAGACCCAGTACTTC.

This chain joins TRBV7-9 and TRBJ2-3, with 9 bases aligning to TRBD1. V was pared by 4 bases and J by 3 bases, with 11 bases of the junction left unmatched. The CDR3 length is 17 residues. CDR1 is SEHNR and CDR2 is FQNEAQ in the germline V gene (reference sequence). CDR3 in DNA: TGTGCCAGCAGCTCCCGGCCAGGACAGGGGATAACAGATACGCAGTATTTT. Its protein product is CASSSRPGQGITDTQYF.

The CDR3 DNA is TGTGCCAGCAGTGCCACAGGCTACGAGCAGTACTTC. It codes for CASSATGYEQYF. The V call is TRBV2, the J call TRBJ2-7; a possible D gene is TRBD1 (5 bases). The V gene's germline CDR1 is SNHLY and CDR2 FYNNEI. This CDR3 has 12 residues. Trimming cost V 4 bases and J 3 bases, with 7 bases left between them.

The V call is TRBV7-8, the J call TRBJ2-5, with 8 bases aligning to TRBD1. V lost 5 bases and J lost 5; bases outside the gene matches: 13. The length of the CDR3 is 16 residues. CDR1 SGHVS and CDR2 FQNEAQ come from the germline V gene. CDR3 sequence (DNA): TGTGCCAGCAGCCCGGAATCCGGGACAGGAGGGGAGACCCAGTACTTC. It specifies CASSPESGTGGETQYF.

V usage is TRBV6-5 and J usage is TRBJ1-2; unclear D gene. This CDR3 comprises 11 residues. Germline CDR1 MNHEY, CDR2 SVGAGI. Trimming pared 8 bases from V and 2 bases from J, leaving 6 bases between. CDR3 residues: CASLDNYGYTF. The CDR3 nucleotides are TGTGCCAGCCTAGACAACTATGGCTACACCTTC.

The chain links TRBV3-1 (or the pseudogene TRBV3-2) to TRBJ2-2; the match to TRBD1 covers 8 bases. The CDR3 covers 14 residues. Looked up from germline, CDR1 is LGHDT and CDR2 is YNNKEL (reference sequence). V gave up 1 base and J gave up 5 bases; unmatched junction bases: 0. The CDR3 nucleotides are TGTGCCAGCAGCCAAGGGACAGGGACCGGGGAGCTGTTTTTT. It specifies CASSQGTGTGELFF.

The chain recombines TRBV7-3 with TRBJ2-2; a possible D gene is TRBD2 (6 bases). This CDR3 has 18 residues. Germline CDR1 is SGHTA and CDR2 is FQGTGA. The V and J ends lost 1 base and 0 bases respectively, with 15 bases between them. The CDR3 coding sequence is TGTGCCAGCAGCTTAAAAAACTTGCGGGGAACGAACACCGGGGAGCTGTTTTTT. This gives the protein CASSLKNLRGTNTGELFF.